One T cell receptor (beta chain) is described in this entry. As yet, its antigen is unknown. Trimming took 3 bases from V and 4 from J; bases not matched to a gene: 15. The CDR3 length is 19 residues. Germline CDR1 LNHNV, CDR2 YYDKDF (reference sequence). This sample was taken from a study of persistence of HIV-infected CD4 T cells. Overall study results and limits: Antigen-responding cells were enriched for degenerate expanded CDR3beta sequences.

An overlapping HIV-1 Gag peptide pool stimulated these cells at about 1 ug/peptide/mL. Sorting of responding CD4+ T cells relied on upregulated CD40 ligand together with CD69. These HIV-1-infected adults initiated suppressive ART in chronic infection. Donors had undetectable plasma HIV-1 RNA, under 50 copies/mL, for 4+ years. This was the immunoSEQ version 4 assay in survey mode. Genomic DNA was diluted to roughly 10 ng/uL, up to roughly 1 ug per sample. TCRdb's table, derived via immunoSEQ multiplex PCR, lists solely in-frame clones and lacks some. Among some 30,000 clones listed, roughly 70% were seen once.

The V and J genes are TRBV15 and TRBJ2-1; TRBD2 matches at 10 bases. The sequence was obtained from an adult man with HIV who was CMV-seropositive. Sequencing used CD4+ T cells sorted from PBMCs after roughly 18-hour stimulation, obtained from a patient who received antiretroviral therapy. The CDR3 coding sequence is TGTGCCACCAGCAGCTCCAAGGTACAGCGGGGGGGTCTATACAATGAGCAGTTCTTC. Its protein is CATSSSKVQRGGLYNEQFF.